The present TCR beta chain was sequenced within a study of T cells after yellow fever vaccination. TCRdb re-analysed the 5' RACE reads in MiXCR, keeping a single row per CDR3 protein. The sample contains a few hundred thousand distinct CDR3 sequences, around 3.9% of which appear only once. Study-level points and caveats: Clonotypes appearing in both CD4 and CD8 compartments existed, and their share was small.

The sample holds many counts of this clonotype. As yet, its antigen is unknown. The CDR3 runs to 14 residues. The V gene's germline CDR1 is MGHRA and CDR2 YSYEKL. V lost 0 bases, J lost 0 bases, and 3 bases lay in between. This sequence was found in a man aged 18 to 35 who received the YFV17D yellow fever vaccine. Sample: PBMCs, taken on the day of the yellow fever booster vaccination. This rearrangement joins TRBV4-1 to TRBJ1-5; D not resolved. In DNA, the CDR3 is TGCGCCAGCAGCCAAGATCCTAGCAATCAGCCCCAGCATTTT. This encodes CASSQDPSNQPQHF.